This T cell receptor beta chain was recorded in a study of T cell responses to AZD1222 COVID-19 vaccine. Study conclusions and caveats: Spike-specific TCR breadth and depth grew following two AZD1222 doses. There were repertoire samples only from the period after the peak T cell response.

On this clone: Its antigen is not known.

Sequencing was performed with immunoSEQ multiplex PCR; in TCRdb, only in-frame clones are kept and a portion is missing. The sample yields around 160,000 clones, 90% to 95% seen once. CDR3 length equals 14 residues. Germline V gives CDR1 SGHRS, CDR2 YFSETQ. The J segment lost 1 base and the V segment lost 2 bases, leaving 2 bases of the junction unmatched. The chain links TRBV5-1 to TRBJ1-2; 7 bases are shared with TRBD1. The source was peripheral blood, collected 28 days after the second AZD1222 dose. The sequence derives from an adult who received the AZD1222 COVID-19 vaccine. DNA for the CDR3: TGCGCCAGCAGCTTAGGGGACAGTAACTATGGCTACACCTTC. Residues: CASSLGDSNYGYTF. Together with reference TRBV5-1 and TRBJ1-2, the CDR3 gives the full variable domain: KAGVTQTPRYLIKTRGQQVTLSCSPISGHRSVSWYQQTPGQGLQFLFEYFSETQRNKGNFPGRFSGRQFSNSRSEMNVSTLELGDSALYLCASSLGDSNYGYTFGSGTRLTVV.